The 21 T cell receptor beta chains presented below share a single source sample, sequenced in a study of blood T cell repertoires in COVID-19. Sequencing was performed with immunoSEQ multiplex PCR; in TCRdb, only in-frame clones are kept and a portion is missing. The sample includes over 150,000 clones, about 86% of them seen just once. Material: peripheral blood. Receptor source: a man over 45 with active or convalescent COVID-19.

The chain carries TRBV7-2 and TRBJ1-3; TRBD1 agrees at 9 bases. The CDR3 loop spans 14 amino acids. The V gene end was trimmed by 2 bases and the J gene end by 8 bases; junction bases not matched to a gene: 4. CDR1 and CDR2 (germline): SGHTA, FQGNSA. The CDR3 DNA reads as TGTGCCAGCAGCTTACAACAGGGGGCAGACACCATATATTTT. Translation gives CASSLQQGADTIYF.

The chain carries TRBV21-1 and TRBJ2-1; the DNA was not used to check the table's D call, TRBD2. TRBV21-1 is a pseudogene locus. This CDR3 has 16 amino acids. CDR3 coding DNA: TGTGCCAGCAGCACCCAGGGACTAGCGGCCTTCAATGAGCAGTTCTTC. Translating it yields CASSTQGLAAFNEQFF.

The chain combines TRBV9 with TRBJ1-3, with 12 positions matching TRBD1. The CDR3 covers 15 residues. V shed 0 bases, J shed 8 bases, and the junction held 3 bases outside the gene matches. The germline V gene encodes CDR1 SGDLS and CDR2 YYNGEE. The CDR3 region is CASSVEGQGAHTIYF. The CDR3 nucleotides are TGTGCCAGCAGCGTAGAGGGACAGGGGGCCCACACCATATATTTT.

The chain links TRBV7-3 to TRBJ2-1, with no clear D. In germline, CDR1 is SGHTA, CDR2 FQGTGA. The CDR3 extends over 15 amino acids. The V gene lost 2 bases and the J gene lost 8 bases, with 16 bases spanning the gap. The CDR3 loop is CASSLDGATNDEQFF. The CDR3 DNA is TGTGCCAGCAGCTTAGACGGAGCGACCAATGATGAGCAGTTCTTC.

The rearrangement joins TRBV11-3 to TRBJ2-1, with 7 bases that match TRBD1. CDR1 and CDR2 from the germline V gene are SGHNT and YENEEA. CDR3 length: 15 amino acids. Unmatched junction bases numbered 6, after V lost 5 bases and J lost 2 bases. The CDR3 loop reads CASSPRQGPYNEQFF. The CDR3 bases are TGTGCCAGCAGCCCGCGACAGGGCCCCTACAATGAGCAGTTCTTC.

The DNA for the CDR3 is TGTGCCAGCAGCGCCCGACTAGCCACAGTTCCCGGCGTCCTGACTTTC. Residues: CASSARLATVPGVLTF. The chain links TRBV5-4 to TRBJ2-6; the match to TRBD2 covers 7 bases. CDR3 length equals 16 residues. Unmatched junction bases numbered 16, after V lost 4 bases and J lost 12 bases. The germline V gene encodes CDR1 SGHNT and CDR2 YYREEE (reference sequence).

This clone was recorded many times. The CDR3 region is CASSPRQGQDSPLHF. The CDR3 bases are TGTGCCAGCAGCCCGCGACAGGGGCAGGATTCACCCCTCCACTTT. The chain recombines TRBV9 with TRBJ1-6; 8 nucleotides agree with TRBD1. Germline trimming cut 4 bases from V and 8 bases from J; bases unmatched to any gene: 8. The CDR3 loop spans 15 amino acids. Per the germline V gene, CDR1 is SGDLS and CDR2 is YYNGEE.

The chain uses TRBV5-1 and TRBJ2-1, with 12 bases that match TRBD1. CDR1 and CDR2 (germline): SGHRS, YFSETQ. V lost 4 bases to trimming and J lost 6 bases; unmatched junction nucleotides: 5. The CDR3 runs 15 residues. CDR3 loop: CASSKGQGAGNEQFF. CDR3 nucleotide sequence: TGCGCCAGCAGCAAGGGACAGGGGGCTGGCAATGAGCAGTTCTTC.

The genes are TRBV7-6 and TRBJ1-1, with D hard to call. CDR1 and CDR2 (germline): SGHVS, FNYEAQ. The CDR3 has 13 residues. The V end was cut by 5 bases, the J end by 4 bases, with 11 bases between. Here the CDR3 reads CASSPNPGTEAFF. DNA of the CDR3: TGTGCCAGCAGCCCCAATCCGGGCACTGAAGCTTTCTTT. The full variable domain, its missing parts supplied by reference TRBV7-6 and TRBJ1-1, is GAGVSQSPRYKVTKRGQDVALRCDPISGHVSLYWYRQALGQGPEFLTYFNYEAQQDKSGLPNDRFSAERPEGSISTLTIQRTEQRDSAMYRCASSPNPGTEAFFGQGTRLTVV.

The chain is built from TRBV19 and TRBJ1-5, with D possibly matching TRBD1 (6 bases). V lost 5 bases and J lost 0, with 20 bases in between. CDR1 and CDR2 (germline): LNHDA, SQIVND (reference sequence). CDR3 length equals 18 residues. CDR3 nucleotide sequence: TGTGCCAGTAGTGTAAATGGACAGAGATTATATAGCAATCAGCCCCAGCATTTT. This gives the protein CASSVNGQRLYSNQPQHF.

The chain combines TRBV11-2 with TRBJ2-7; 8 bases line up with TRBD1. Looked up from germline, CDR1 is SGHAT and CDR2 is FQNNGV. The CDR3 covers 14 residues. V was pared by 3 bases and J by 5 bases, with 6 bases of the junction left unmatched. The CDR3 DNA reads TGTGCCAGCAGCTTCGACAGGGGTCTCGACGAGCAGTACTTC. Translated: CASSFDRGLDEQYF.

The rearrangement joins TRBV2 to TRBJ1-5; 9 bases map to TRBD1. V shed 4 bases and J 9 bases; nucleotides not matched to a gene: 4. Germline CDR1 and CDR2: SNHLY and FYNNEI. The CDR3 consists of 13 residues. CDR3 in DNA: TGTGCCAGCAGTGGGACAGGGGTTCTGCCCCAGCATTTT. Translating it yields CASSGTGVLPQHF.

The J gene is TRBJ2-1, the V gene TRBV2; 10 bases are shared with TRBD2. The CDR3 consists of 14 residues. The trim removed 6 bases at V and 10 bases at J, leaving 9 bases unmatched. CDR1 and CDR2 (germline): SNHLY, FYNNEI. CDR3 residues: CASRAGLAAAEQFF. CDR3 coding DNA: TGTGCCAGCAGGGCCGGACTAGCGGCAGCGGAGCAGTTCTTC.

A note on this clone: The identical CDR3 is also encoded by other nucleotide sequences in the sample. The chain joins TRBV7-2 to TRBJ1-2; TRBD1 matches at 9 bases. With 4 bases clipped from V and 2 bases from J, the junction kept 2 bases outside the gene matches. This CDR3 has 14 amino acids. Germline V lookup: CDR1 SGHTA, CDR2 FQGNSA. The CDR3 sequence is CASSSDRGNYGYTF. The CDR3 DNA reads as TGTGCCAGCAGCTCCGACAGGGGGAACTATGGCTACACCTTC.

The chain is built from TRBV19 and TRBJ1-2, with 8 bases lining up with TRBD1. Germline V lookup: CDR1 LNHDA, CDR2 SQIVND (reference sequence). Losses at the gene ends were 5 bases for V and 4 bases for J; bases not matched to a gene: 3. This CDR3 contains 13 residues. This chain's CDR3 is CASSDRGSYGYTF. The CDR3 bases are TGTGCCAGTAGTGACAGGGGAAGCTATGGCTACACCTTC.

This sequence joins TRBV5-6 and TRBJ1-2; tentative D call: TRBD1 (6 bases). V lost 7 bases to trimming and J lost 5 bases, with 18 bases between them. Germline V gene data show CDR1 as SGHDT and CDR2 as YYEEEE. The CDR3 is made up of 14 amino acids. The CDR3 is CASGETGANYGYTF. In nucleotides, the CDR3 is TGTGCCAGCGGAGAGACAGGAGCAAATTATGGCTACACCTTC.

The CDR3 DNA sequence: TGTGCCAGCAGGGTGGGACAGAACACTGAAGCTTTCTTT. Its translation: CASRVGQNTEAFF. This sequence joins TRBV2 and TRBJ1-1; D is possibly TRBD1 (6 bases). V was pared by 6 bases and J by 1 base, with 9 bases between. The CDR3 sequence is 13 residues long. The V gene's germline CDR1 is SNHLY and CDR2 FYNNEI.

The chain couples TRBV6-5 to TRBJ1-1; maybe TRBD1 (5 bases). The length of the CDR3 is 14 residues. V was pared by 6 bases and J by 3 bases, with 14 bases between. Per germline, CDR1 MNHEY and CDR2 SVGAGI. This CDR3 reads CASRRDSHYTEAFF. The DNA for the CDR3 is TGTGCCAGCAGGAGAGACAGCCACTACACTGAAGCTTTCTTT.

This clone has a single count. The rearrangement joins TRBV7-9 to TRBJ1-5, with D possibly TRBD1 on 5 matching bases. V lost 2 bases, J lost 6 bases, and 11 bases lay in between. Per the germline V gene, CDR1 is SEHNR and CDR2 is FQNEAQ (reference sequence). The CDR3 covers 14 residues. CDR3 in amino acids: CASSLPGTGQPQHF. The CDR3 nucleotides are TGTGCCAGCAGCTTACCCGGGACTGGTCAGCCCCAGCATTTT.

The V call is TRBV7-9, the J call TRBJ1-3, with TRBD1 matching over 7 bases. The germline gives CDR1 SEHNR, CDR2 FQNEAQ (reference sequence). V was pared by 8 bases and J by 0 bases, with 13 bases of the junction left unmatched. This CDR3 is 17 amino acids long. The CDR3 loop reads CASPKTADRTSGNTIYF. The CDR3, as DNA: TGTGCCAGCCCAAAAACGGCGGACAGGACCTCTGGAAACACCATATATTTT.

This chain joins TRBV12-3 or TRBV12-4 and TRBJ1-6; D unclear. V lost 0 bases and J lost 9, with 6 bases in between. The CDR3 has 13 amino acids. The CDR3 here is CASSLAEGSPLHF. The CDR3 bases are TGTGCCAGCAGTTTAGCTGAGGGTTCACCCCTCCACTTT.